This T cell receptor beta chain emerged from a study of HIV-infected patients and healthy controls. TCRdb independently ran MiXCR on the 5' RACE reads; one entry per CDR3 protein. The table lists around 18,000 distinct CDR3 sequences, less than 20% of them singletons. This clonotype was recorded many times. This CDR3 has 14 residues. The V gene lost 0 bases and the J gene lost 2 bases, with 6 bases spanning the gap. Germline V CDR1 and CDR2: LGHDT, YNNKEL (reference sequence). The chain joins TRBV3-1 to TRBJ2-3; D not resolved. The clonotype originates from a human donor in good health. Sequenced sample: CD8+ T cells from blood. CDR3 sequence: CASSQEDLTDTQYF. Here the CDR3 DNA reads TGTGCCAGCAGCCAAGAGGACCTCACAGATACGCAGTATTTT.